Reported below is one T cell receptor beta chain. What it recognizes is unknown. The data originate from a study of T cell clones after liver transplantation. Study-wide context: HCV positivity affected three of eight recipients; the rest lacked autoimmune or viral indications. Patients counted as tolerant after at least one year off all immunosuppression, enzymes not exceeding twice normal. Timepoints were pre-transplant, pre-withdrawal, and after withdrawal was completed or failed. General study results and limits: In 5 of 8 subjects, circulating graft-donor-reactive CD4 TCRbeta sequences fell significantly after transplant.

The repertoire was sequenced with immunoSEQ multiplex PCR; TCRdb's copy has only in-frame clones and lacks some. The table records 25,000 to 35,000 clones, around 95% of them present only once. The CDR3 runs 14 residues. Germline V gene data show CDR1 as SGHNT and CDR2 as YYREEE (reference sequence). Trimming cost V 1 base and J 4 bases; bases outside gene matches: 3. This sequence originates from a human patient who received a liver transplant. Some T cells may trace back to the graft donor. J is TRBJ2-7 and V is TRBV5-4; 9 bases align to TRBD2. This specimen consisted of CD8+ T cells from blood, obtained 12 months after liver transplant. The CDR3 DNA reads TGTGCCAGCAGCTTGAATAGCGGGAGTTACGAGCAGTACTTC. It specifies CASSLNSGSYEQYF.